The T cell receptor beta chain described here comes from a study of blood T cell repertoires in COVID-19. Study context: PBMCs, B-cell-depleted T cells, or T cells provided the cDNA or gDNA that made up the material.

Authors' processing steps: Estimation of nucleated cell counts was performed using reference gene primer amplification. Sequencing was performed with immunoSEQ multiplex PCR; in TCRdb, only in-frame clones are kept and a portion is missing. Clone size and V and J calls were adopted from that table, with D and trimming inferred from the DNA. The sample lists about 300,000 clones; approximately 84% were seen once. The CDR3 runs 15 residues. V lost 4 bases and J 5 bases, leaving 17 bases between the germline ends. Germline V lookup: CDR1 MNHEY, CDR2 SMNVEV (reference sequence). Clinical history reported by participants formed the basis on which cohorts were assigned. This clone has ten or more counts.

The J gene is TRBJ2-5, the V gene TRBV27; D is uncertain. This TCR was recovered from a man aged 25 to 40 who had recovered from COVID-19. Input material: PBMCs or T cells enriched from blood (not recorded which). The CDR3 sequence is CASSSSIMFPETQYF. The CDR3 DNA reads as TGTGCCAGCAGTTCGAGTATTATGTTCCCGGAGACCCAGTACTTC.